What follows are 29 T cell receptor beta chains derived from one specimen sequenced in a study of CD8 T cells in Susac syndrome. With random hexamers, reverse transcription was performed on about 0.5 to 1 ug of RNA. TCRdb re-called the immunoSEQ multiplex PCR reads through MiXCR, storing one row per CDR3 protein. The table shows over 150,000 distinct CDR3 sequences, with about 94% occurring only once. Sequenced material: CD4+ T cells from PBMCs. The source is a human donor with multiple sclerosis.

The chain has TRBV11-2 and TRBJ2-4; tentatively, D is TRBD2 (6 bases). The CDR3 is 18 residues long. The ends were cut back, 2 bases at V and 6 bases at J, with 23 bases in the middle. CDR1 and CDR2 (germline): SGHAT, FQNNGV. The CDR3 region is CASSLRFKASERVNIQYF. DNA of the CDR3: TGTGCCAGCAGCTTACGCTTTAAGGCTAGCGAGAGGGTAAACATTCAGTACTTC.

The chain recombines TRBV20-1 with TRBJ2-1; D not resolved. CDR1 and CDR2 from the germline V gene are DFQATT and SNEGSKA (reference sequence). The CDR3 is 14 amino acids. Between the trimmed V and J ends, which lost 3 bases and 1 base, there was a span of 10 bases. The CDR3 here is CSARDHYSYNEQFF. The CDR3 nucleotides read TGCAGTGCTAGGGACCACTATTCCTACAATGAGCAGTTCTTC.

Written as DNA, the CDR3 is TGTGCCACCAGTGATTTAGAGTCCTATGGCTACACCTTC. Protein: CATSDLESYGYTF. The chain combines TRBV24-1 with TRBJ1-2, with D unresolved. Trimming cost V 1 base and J 4 bases, with 6 bases left between them. The CDR3 totals 13 residues. In germline, CDR1 is KGHDR, CDR2 SFDVKD.

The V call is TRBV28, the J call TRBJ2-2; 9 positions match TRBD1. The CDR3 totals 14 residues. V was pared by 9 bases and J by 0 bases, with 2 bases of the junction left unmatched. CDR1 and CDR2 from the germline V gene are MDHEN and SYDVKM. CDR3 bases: TGTGCCAGTAGGACAGGGGCGAACACCGGGGAGCTGTTTTTT. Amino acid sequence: CASRTGANTGELFF.

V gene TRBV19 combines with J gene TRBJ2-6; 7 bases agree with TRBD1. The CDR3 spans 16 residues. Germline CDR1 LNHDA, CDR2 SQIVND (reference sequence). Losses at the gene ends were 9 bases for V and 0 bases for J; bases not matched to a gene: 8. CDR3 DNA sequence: TGTGCCAGCCAAGACAGGGACGGCTCTGGGGCCAACGTCCTGACTTTC. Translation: CASQDRDGSGANVLTF. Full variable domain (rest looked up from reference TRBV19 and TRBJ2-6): DGGITQSPKYLFRKEGQNVTLSCEQNLNHDAMYWYRQDPGQGLRLIYYSQIVNDFQKGDIAEGYSVSREKKESFPLTVTSAQKNPTAFYLCASQDRDGSGANVLTFGAGSRLTVL.

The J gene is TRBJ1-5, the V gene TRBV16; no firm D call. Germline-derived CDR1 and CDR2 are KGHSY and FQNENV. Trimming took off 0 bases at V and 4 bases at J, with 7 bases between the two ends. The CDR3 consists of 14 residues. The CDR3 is CASSQSRGNQPQHF. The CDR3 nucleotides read TGTGCCAGCAGCCAATCACGGGGTAATCAGCCCCAGCATTTT.

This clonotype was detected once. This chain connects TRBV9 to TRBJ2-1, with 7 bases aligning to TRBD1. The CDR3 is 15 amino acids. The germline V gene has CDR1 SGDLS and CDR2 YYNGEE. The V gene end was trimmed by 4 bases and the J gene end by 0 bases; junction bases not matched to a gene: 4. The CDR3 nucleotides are TGTGCCAGCAGCCCGACAGGGAACTCCTACAATGAGCAGTTCTTC. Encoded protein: CASSPTGNSYNEQFF.

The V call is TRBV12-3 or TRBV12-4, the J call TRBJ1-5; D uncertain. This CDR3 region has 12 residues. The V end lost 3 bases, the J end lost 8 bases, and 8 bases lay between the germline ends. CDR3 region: CASSLPGEPQHF. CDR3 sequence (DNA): TGTGCCAGCAGTTTGCCCGGAGAGCCCCAGCATTTT.

The CDR3 bases are TGTGCCAGCAGCGGACGCGACAGTCACTACACCTTC. Amino acids: CASSGRDSHYTF. This chain connects TRBV9 to TRBJ1-2; TRBD1 might be the D (5 bases). The CDR3 covers 12 residues. Between the trimmed V and J ends, which lost 3 bases and 10 bases, there was a span of 13 bases. Germline CDR1 and CDR2: SGDLS and YYNGEE.

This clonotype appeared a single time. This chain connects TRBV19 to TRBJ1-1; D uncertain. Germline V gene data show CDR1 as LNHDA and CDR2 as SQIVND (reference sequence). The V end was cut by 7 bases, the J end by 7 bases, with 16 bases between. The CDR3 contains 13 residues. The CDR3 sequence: CASTRGPGREAFF. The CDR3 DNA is TGTGCCAGTACCCGAGGGCCCGGACGTGAAGCTTTCTTT.

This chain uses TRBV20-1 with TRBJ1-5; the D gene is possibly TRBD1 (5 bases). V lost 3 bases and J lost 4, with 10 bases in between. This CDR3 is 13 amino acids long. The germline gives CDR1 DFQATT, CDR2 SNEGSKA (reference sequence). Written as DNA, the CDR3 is TGCAGTGCTAGGACGACAGCTAATCAGCCCCAGCATTTT. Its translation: CSARTTANQPQHF.

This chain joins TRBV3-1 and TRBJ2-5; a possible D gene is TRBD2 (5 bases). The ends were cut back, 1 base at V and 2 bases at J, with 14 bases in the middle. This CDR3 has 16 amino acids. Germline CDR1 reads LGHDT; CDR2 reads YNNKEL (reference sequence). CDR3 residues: CASSQGTLGSQETQYF. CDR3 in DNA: TGTGCCAGCAGCCAAGGTACACTAGGGTCGCAAGAGACCCAGTACTTC.

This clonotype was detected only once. The CDR3 sequence: CASSGTGTYEQYF. CDR3 DNA: TGCGCCAGCAGCGGCACAGGTACCTACGAGCAGTACTTC. The rearrangement uses TRBV5-1 and TRBJ2-7; TRBD1 is a possible D gene (5 bases). The CDR3 runs to 13 residues. The V end was cut by 4 bases, the J end by 2 bases, with 10 bases between. In germline, CDR1 is SGHRS, CDR2 YFSETQ.

The CDR3 DNA reads TGTGCCAGCAGTTTTGGCAATCAGCCCCAGCATTTT. Its protein is CASSFGNQPQHF. The chain recombines TRBV12-3 or TRBV12-4 with TRBJ1-5; D is unresolved. V shed 3 bases and J shed 2 bases, with 2 bases lying between them. The CDR3 consists of 12 residues.

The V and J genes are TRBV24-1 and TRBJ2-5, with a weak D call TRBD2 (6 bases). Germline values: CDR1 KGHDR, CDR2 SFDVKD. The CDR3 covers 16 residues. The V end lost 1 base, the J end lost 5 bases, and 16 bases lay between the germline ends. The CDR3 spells CATSDFTQGGRETQYF. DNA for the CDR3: TGTGCCACCAGTGATTTTACTCAGGGAGGAAGGGAGACCCAGTACTTC.

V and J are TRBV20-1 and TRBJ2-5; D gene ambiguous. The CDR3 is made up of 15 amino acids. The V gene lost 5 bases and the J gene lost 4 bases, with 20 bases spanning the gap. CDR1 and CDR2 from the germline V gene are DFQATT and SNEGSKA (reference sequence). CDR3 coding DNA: TGCAGTGCTGACCCCCCCTTAAGGACGTCAGAGACCCAGTACTTC. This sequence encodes CSADPPLRTSETQYF.

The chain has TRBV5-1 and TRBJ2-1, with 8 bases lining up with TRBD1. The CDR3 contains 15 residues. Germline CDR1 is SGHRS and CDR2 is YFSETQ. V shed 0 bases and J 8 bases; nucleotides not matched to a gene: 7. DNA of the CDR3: TGCGCCAGCAGCTTGGGGCAGGGGGCGTGGGATGAGCAGTTCTTC. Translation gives CASSLGQGAWDEQFF.

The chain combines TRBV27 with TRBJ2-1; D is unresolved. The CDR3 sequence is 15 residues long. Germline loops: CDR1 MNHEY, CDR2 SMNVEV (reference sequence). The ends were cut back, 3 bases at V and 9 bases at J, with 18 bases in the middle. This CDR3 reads CASSLGGLPPPEQFF. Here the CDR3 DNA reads TGTGCCAGCAGTTTGGGCGGTTTACCGCCGCCTGAGCAGTTCTTC.

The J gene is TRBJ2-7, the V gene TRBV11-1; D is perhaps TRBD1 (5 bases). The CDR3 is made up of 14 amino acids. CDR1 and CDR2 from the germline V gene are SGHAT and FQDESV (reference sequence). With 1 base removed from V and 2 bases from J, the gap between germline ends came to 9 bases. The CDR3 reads CASSLGGRAYEQYF. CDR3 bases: TGTGCCAGCAGCTTAGGGGGCAGAGCCTACGAGCAGTACTTC. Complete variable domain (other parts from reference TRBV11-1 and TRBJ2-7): EAEVAQSPRYKITEKSQAVAFWCDPISGHATLYWYRQILGQGPELLVQFQDESVVDDSQLPKDRFSAERLKGVDSTLKIQPAELGDSAMYLCASSLGGRAYEQYFGPGTRLTVT.

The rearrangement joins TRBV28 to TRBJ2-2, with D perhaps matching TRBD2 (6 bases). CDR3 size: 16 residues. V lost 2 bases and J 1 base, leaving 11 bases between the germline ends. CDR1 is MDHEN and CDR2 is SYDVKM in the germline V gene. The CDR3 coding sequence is TGTGCCAGCAGTTTAGGACTACCCCTGAACACCGGGGAGCTGTTTTTT. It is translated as CASSLGLPLNTGELFF.

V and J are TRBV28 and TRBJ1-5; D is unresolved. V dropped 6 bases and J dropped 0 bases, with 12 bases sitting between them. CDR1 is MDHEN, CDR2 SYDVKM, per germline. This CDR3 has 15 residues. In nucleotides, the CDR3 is TGTGCCAGCAGCTTCACTGGAGGTAGCAATCAGCCCCAGCATTTT. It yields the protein CASSFTGGSNQPQHF.

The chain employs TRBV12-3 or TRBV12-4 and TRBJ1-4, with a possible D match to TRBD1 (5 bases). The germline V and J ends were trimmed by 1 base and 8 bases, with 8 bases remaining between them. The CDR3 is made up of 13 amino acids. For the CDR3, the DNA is TGTGCCAGCAGTTTAGGGTGGGGCGAAAAACTGTTTTTT. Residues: CASSLGWGEKLFF.

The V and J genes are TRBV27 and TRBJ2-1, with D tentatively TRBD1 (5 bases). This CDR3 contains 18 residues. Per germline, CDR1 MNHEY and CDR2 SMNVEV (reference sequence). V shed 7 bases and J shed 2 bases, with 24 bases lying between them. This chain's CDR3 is CASTIRVGPASTYNEQFF. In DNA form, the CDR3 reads TGTGCCAGCACTATAAGAGTGGGGCCAGCGAGTACCTACAATGAGCAGTTCTTC.

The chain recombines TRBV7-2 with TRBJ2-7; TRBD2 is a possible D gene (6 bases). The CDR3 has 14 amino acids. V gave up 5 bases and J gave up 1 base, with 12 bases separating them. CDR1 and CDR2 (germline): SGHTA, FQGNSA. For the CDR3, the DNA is TGTGCCAGCAGCACCTCCGGGACTTCCTACGAGCAGTACTTC. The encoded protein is CASSTSGTSYEQYF.

The CDR3 DNA follows: TGTGCCAGCAGTTTTCAGGGACCGCGAACTGAAGCTTTCTTT. It translates to CASSFQGPRTEAFF. This sequence joins TRBV27 and TRBJ1-1, with TRBD1 as a possible D gene (5 bases). CDR1 MNHEY and CDR2 SMNVEV come from the germline V gene (reference sequence). The CDR3 runs to 14 residues. Trimming shortened V by 3 bases and J by 5 bases, and 13 bases separated the two germline ends.

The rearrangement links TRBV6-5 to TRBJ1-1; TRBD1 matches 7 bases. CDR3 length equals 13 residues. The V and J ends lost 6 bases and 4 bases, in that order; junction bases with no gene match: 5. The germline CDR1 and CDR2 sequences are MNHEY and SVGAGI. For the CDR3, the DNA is TGTGCCAGCAGACAGGGGAGGGTCACTGAAGCTTTCTTT. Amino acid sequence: CASRQGRVTEAFF.

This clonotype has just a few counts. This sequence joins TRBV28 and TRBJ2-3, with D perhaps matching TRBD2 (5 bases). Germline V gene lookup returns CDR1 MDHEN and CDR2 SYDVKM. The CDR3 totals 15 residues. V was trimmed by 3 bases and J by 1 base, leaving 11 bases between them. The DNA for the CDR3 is TGTGCCAGCAGTTTTGGAGGCTCCGGCACAGATACGCAGTATTTT. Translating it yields CASSFGGSGTDTQYF.

The CDR3 region is CASSFLDRDIYGYTF. The DNA of the CDR3 is TGTGCCAGCAGCTTTCTTGACCGGGACATCTATGGCTACACCTTC. The V call is TRBV7-9, the J call TRBJ1-2; the D gene is possibly TRBD1 (6 bases). V lost 3 bases, J lost 4 bases, and 15 bases lay in between. CDR3 length: 15 residues. Germline CDR1 reads SEHNR; CDR2 reads FQNEAQ (reference sequence).

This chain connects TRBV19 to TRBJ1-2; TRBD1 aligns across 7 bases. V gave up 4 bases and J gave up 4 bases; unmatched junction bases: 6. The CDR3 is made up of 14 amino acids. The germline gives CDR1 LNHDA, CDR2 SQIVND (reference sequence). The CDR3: CASSNPGQIYGYTF. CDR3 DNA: TGTGCCAGTAGTAATCCGGGACAGATCTATGGCTACACCTTC.